This TCR beta chain was sequenced during a study of cytomegalovirus exposure and HLA in healthy donors. Repertoires were generated with immunoSEQ multiplex PCR, while TCRdb's copy carries only in-frame clones and drops some. The data contain under 250,000 clones, about nine tenths of them seen just once; the ten biggest clones take up roughly 1%. The CDR3 is 13 amino acids. V gave up 5 bases and J gave up 7 bases, with 14 bases separating them. Germline CDR1 is KGHSY and CDR2 is FQNENV. J is TRBJ1-2 and V is TRBV16; maybe TRBD1 (5 bases). The sequencing input was PBMCs. This TCR was sampled from a woman aged 18-30 years in good health and CMV-seronegative. This CDR3 is CASSTKQGGGYTF. DNA for the CDR3: TGTGCCAGCAGCACCAAGCAGGGAGGTGGCTACACCTTC.